This T cell receptor beta chain derives from a study of blood T cell repertoires in COVID-19. Trimming at V came to 7 bases and at J to 7 bases, leaving 11 bases not matched to a gene. This CDR3 region has 15 residues. Germline assignment: CDR1 MNHEY and CDR2 SMNVEV (reference sequence). This table comes from immunoSEQ multiplex PCR, and its TCRdb copy is limited to in-frame clones, with some not included. The sample carries about 120,000 clones, about 80% recorded once. The TCR sequence derives from a human donor in a cohort sampled during active COVID-19. This sequence joins TRBV27 and TRBJ2-5; 11 nucleotides agree with TRBD2. The sequenced sample was peripheral blood. The CDR3 spells CASNSLAGGSGTQYF. Here the CDR3 DNA reads TGTGCCAGCAACTCCTTAGCGGGAGGGTCAGGGACCCAGTACTTC.